The 21 T cell receptor beta chains presented below share a single source sample, sequenced in a study of cytomegalovirus exposure and HLA in healthy donors. 60 Vbeta and 13 Jbeta primers were used in PCR. The repertoire was sequenced with immunoSEQ multiplex PCR; TCRdb's copy has only in-frame clones and lacks some. This sample carries tens of thousands of clones, roughly 86% of them seen once, and the ten largest clones take about 2%. Sample: PBMCs. The origin of the receptors is a man between 18 and 29 years old in good health and CMV-seronegative.

This clone was counted a few times. V usage is TRBV27 and J usage is TRBJ1-3, with D uncertain. Between the trimmed V and J ends, which lost 8 bases and 0 bases, there was a span of 11 bases. Per germline, CDR1 MNHEY and CDR2 SMNVEV (reference sequence). The CDR3 runs 14 residues. The CDR3 reads CASGFGSSGNTIYF. The DNA for the CDR3 is TGTGCCAGCGGATTCGGGAGCTCTGGAAACACCATATATTTT.

The chain employs TRBV6-7 and TRBJ1-4; D may be TRBD1 (5 bases). Being an ORF, TRBV6-7 has a function that is uncertain. The germline V and J ends were trimmed by 5 bases and 4 bases, with 11 bases remaining between them. The CDR3 sequence is 14 residues long. The CDR3 loop reads CASSKQGRNEKLFF. In DNA, the CDR3 is TGTGCCAGCAGTAAGCAGGGTCGTAATGAAAAACTGTTTTTT.

The CDR3 DNA reads as TGTGCCAGCAGTTTATTTGGACAGGGGTCCAATGAGCAGTTCTTC. Translated, it gives CASSLFGQGSNEQFF. The V call is TRBV27, the J call TRBJ2-1; TRBD1 agrees at 9 bases. Trimming took 1 base from V and 6 from J; bases not matched to a gene: 4. Germline lookup yields CDR1 MNHEY and CDR2 SMNVEV (reference sequence). CDR3 length: 15 residues.

The chain recombines TRBV7-9 with TRBJ2-5, with a tentative D call TRBD1 (5 bases). V was shortened by 4 bases and J by 11 bases, with 11 bases between the two germline ends. CDR1 and CDR2 from the germline V gene are SEHNR and FQNEAQ (reference sequence). The CDR3 totals 11 residues. The CDR3 DNA reads as TGTGCCAGCAGCTCTCAGGGTGTGCAGTACTTC. This sequence encodes CASSSQGVQYF. Full variable domain (remainder filled in from reference TRBV7-9 and TRBJ2-5): DTGVSQNPRHKITKRGQNVTFRCDPISEHNRLYWYRQTLGQGPEFLTYFQNEAQLEKSRLLSDRFSAERPKGSFSTLEIQRTEQGDSAMYLCASSSQGVQYFGPGTRLLVL.

The rearrangement joins TRBV2 to TRBJ1-1; 10 bases map to TRBD1. The CDR3 length is 13 residues. Germline-derived CDR1 and CDR2 are SNHLY and FYNNEI. The ends lost 6 bases at V and 4 bases at J; junction bases unmatched: 2. The DNA for the CDR3 is TGTGCCAGCAGAGGACAGGGGGGCACTGAAGCTTTCTTT. This codes for CASRGQGGTEAFF.

This clone appeared a single time. The gene calls are TRBV15 and TRBJ2-1; 15 bases line up with TRBD2. Trimming at V came to 6 bases and at J to 8 bases, leaving 14 bases not matched to a gene. The CDR3 loop spans 18 amino acids. Germline assignment: CDR1 LNHNV and CDR2 YYDKDF (reference sequence). The CDR3 spells CATRGRLGLAGGGYEQFF. The CDR3 DNA reads as TGTGCCACCAGAGGGAGATTGGGACTAGCGGGGGGTGGCTATGAGCAGTTCTTC.

The rearrangement links TRBV23-1 to TRBJ1-1; D is undetermined. TRBV23-1 has ORF status, its function being uncertain. V shed 3 bases and J shed 5 bases, with 4 bases lying between them. The length of the CDR3 is 11 residues. The CDR3 region is CASSQQTEAFF. In DNA form, the CDR3 reads TGCGCCAGCAGTCAGCAGACTGAAGCTTTCTTT.

This chain links TRBV6-5 with TRBJ1-5; no clear D gene. CDR1 and CDR2 from the germline V gene are MNHEY and SVGAGI. Trimming pared 5 bases from V and 4 bases from J, leaving 12 bases between. The CDR3 totals 14 residues. The CDR3 DNA is TGTGCCAGCAGTGAGCGCGGACTAAATCAGCCCCAGCATTTT. Translated, it gives CASSERGLNQPQHF.

J is TRBJ2-3 and V is TRBV7-9; 7 bases match TRBD2. Germline V gene sequence: CDR1 SEHNR, CDR2 FQNEAQ (reference sequence). V lost 5 bases to trimming and J lost 5 bases; unmatched junction nucleotides: 13. This CDR3 spans 16 amino acids. CDR3 region: CASSATDTGGKDTQYF. In nucleotides, the CDR3 is TGTGCCAGCAGCGCGACGGATACGGGAGGTAAAGATACGCAGTATTTT.

J is TRBJ2-3 and V is TRBV18; the D gene is possibly TRBD2 (6 bases). The germline V gene has CDR1 KGHSH and CDR2 LQKENI. The CDR3 extends over 15 amino acids. Trimming pared 6 bases from V and 5 bases from J, leaving 18 bases between. CDR3: CASSPFAGRGDTQYF. In DNA form, the CDR3 reads TGTGCCAGCTCTCCGTTTGCGGGGCGAGGAGATACGCAGTATTTT.

The chain is built from TRBV6-6 and TRBJ2-1; 11 bases align to TRBD1. The CDR3 contains 16 residues. The junction had 9 bases not matched to a gene; V was cut back by 3 bases and J by 8 bases. CDR1 and CDR2 from the germline V gene are MNHNY and SVGAGI (reference sequence). DNA of the CDR3: TGTGCCAGCAGTTATGAAGGGACAGGGGGTAGGGATGAGCAGTTCTTC. It is translated as CASSYEGTGGRDEQFF.

V usage is TRBV28 and J usage is TRBJ1-1; 8 bases line up with TRBD1. Unmatched junction bases numbered 8, after V lost 8 bases and J lost 0 bases. The CDR3 is 15 amino acids. The V gene's germline CDR1 is MDHEN and CDR2 SYDVKM. CDR3 sequence: CASLRQGAMNTEAFF. The CDR3 DNA sequence: TGTGCCAGCTTGAGGCAGGGGGCGATGAACACTGAAGCTTTCTTT.

This clone was seen just once. The chain uses TRBV7-9 and TRBJ2-7, with 7 bases that match TRBD1. This CDR3 comprises 14 residues. Per germline, CDR1 SEHNR and CDR2 FQNEAQ (reference sequence). J lost 5 bases, V lost 5 bases, and 9 bases had no gene match. The CDR3 DNA is TGTGCCAGCAGCGCGAGACAGGGTTTGGACGAGCAGTACTTC. The encoded protein is CASSARQGLDEQYF.

This clone was counted once. The rearrangement links TRBV5-1 to TRBJ1-1, with D unclear. Trimming left V 0 bases short and J 8 bases short, with 5 bases between. The CDR3 is 11 amino acids. CDR1 and CDR2 from the germline V gene are SGHRS and YFSETQ. The CDR3 sequence: CASSLGAEAFF. For the CDR3, the DNA is TGCGCCAGCAGCTTGGGTGCGGAAGCTTTCTTT.

This clone has more than one count but fewer than ten. The CDR3 here is CASSPKNFGSNTEAFF. The CDR3 DNA reads TGTGCCAGCAGCCCGAAAAACTTCGGTTCCAACACTGAAGCTTTCTTT. The chain recombines TRBV7-9 with TRBJ1-1; D not resolved. Germline V lookup: CDR1 SEHNR, CDR2 FQNEAQ (reference sequence). The CDR3 length is 16 residues. V was cut by 5 bases and J by 2 bases, with 18 bases left in between.

This clone was seen a few times. The chain is built from TRBV9 and TRBJ2-5; TRBD1 matches at 9 bases. The germline CDR1 and CDR2 sequences are SGDLS and YYNGEE. This CDR3 is built from 14 residues. The V gene end was trimmed by 3 bases and the J gene end by 5 bases; junction bases not matched to a gene: 5. The CDR3 is CASSATTGGETQYF. The CDR3, as DNA: TGTGCCAGCAGCGCAACGACAGGGGGGGAGACCCAGTACTTC.

CDR3 in DNA: TGTGCCAGCAGCCATCAATCCTTTAAAGGGGCCCTTGGGTCAAACACTGAAGCTTTCTTT. Its translation: CASSHQSFKGALGSNTEAFF. This chain connects TRBV4-2 to TRBJ1-1, with D possibly matching TRBD1 (5 bases). Germline CDR1 reads LGHNA; CDR2 reads YNFKEQ. V dropped 3 bases and J dropped 2 bases, with 28 bases sitting between them. The CDR3 is 20 amino acids.

The V call is TRBV30, the J call TRBJ1-4; the D is unclear. Deletions cut 0 bases from V and 7 bases from J, with 15 bases between. From germline, CDR1 is GTSNPN and CDR2 SVGIG (reference sequence). The CDR3 is made up of 15 amino acids. The CDR3 sequence: CAWSVVEGAGEKLFF. The CDR3 DNA reads TGTGCCTGGAGTGTCGTGGAGGGAGCAGGTGAAAAACTGTTTTTT.

The gene calls are TRBV7-9 and TRBJ1-4; a possible D gene is TRBD1 (6 bases). The CDR3 spans 15 residues. V lost 5 bases, J lost 4 bases, and 14 bases lay in between. Germline V gene data show CDR1 as SEHNR and CDR2 as FQNEAQ (reference sequence). CDR3 nucleotides: TGTGCCAGCAGCCAGACAGGTTCCCTTAATGAAAAACTGTTTTTT. It encodes CASSQTGSLNEKLFF.

The chain recombines TRBV19 with TRBJ2-7; 7 bases match TRBD2. V was pared by 11 bases and J by 5 bases, with 12 bases of the junction left unmatched. The CDR3 consists of 13 residues. Germline lookup yields CDR1 LNHDA and CDR2 SQIVND (reference sequence). CDR3 protein: CASGGREINEQYF. Written as DNA, the CDR3 is TGTGCCTCGGGTGGGCGGGAGATCAACGAGCAGTACTTC.

About this clone: Germline is not matched at one junction end, which may reflect a read error. The V gene is TRBV11-3, the J gene TRBJ2-1, with 11 bases that match TRBD2. CDR3 length: 17 residues. Germline CDR1 reads SGHNT; CDR2 reads YENEEA. DNA for the CDR3: TGTGACAGCAGCCTAGCCAGACTAGCGGGAATCTACAATGAGCAGTTCTTC. It yields the protein CDSSLARLAGIYNEQFF.